These T cell receptor beta chains were read from a single sample in a study of human T cells and chemical hapten exposure. TCRdb fed the RACE reads into MiXCR, producing one record per CDR3 protein. Among 75,000 to 100,000 distinct CDR3 sequences listed, approximately 8.6% were seen once. The specimen comprised whole blood, sampled in connection with sensitization to the hapten diphenylcyclopropenone (DPC). The source is a woman between 40 and 55 years old with alopecia areata. Some clones in this sample may be carry-over from other donors' samples. CDR3s include the opening cysteine and the closing phenylalanine or tryptophan. The order of the fields is V gene, clone size, J gene, D gene, CDR3 protein, CDR3 DNA. A D gene is named only where the DNA matches it firmly. Some rows have no size entry. The others give once, few or many, or a class for an expanded clone.

TRBV28,-,TRBJ1-1,-,CASRGRVGAFF,TGTGCCAGCAGGGGCAGGGTCGGGGCTTTCTTT
TRBV28,few,TRBJ2-4,-,CASSSGWYIQYF,TGTGCCAGCAGTTCAGGGTGGTACATTCAGTACTTC
TRBV7-2,-,TRBJ2-3,-,CASRVGGADTQYF,TGTGCCAGCAGGGTCGGTGGTGCAGATACGCAGTATTTT
TRBV29-1,many,TRBJ2-3,-,CSVQDSLAASSTDTQYF,TGCAGCGTTCAGGACAGTCTAGCGGCCAGTTCCACAGATACGCAGTATTTT
TRBV4-1,-,TRBJ2-7,-,CASSPGALAPEQYF,TGCGCCAGCAGCCCAGGGGCACTAGCGCCCGAGCAGTACTTC
TRBV3-1,-,TRBJ2-5,TRBD2,CASSPNDNGGGREETQYF,TGTGCCAGCAGCCCTAATGATAATGGGGGAGGGCGAGAAGAGACCCAGTACTTC
TRBV20-1,-,TRBJ2-3,-,CSARDGLTDTQYF,TGCAGTGCTAGAGATGGACTAACAGATACGCAGTATTTT
TRBV20-1,-,TRBJ2-4,-,CSARDPIAINIQYF,TGCAGTGCTAGGGACCCTATAGCTATAAACATTCAGTACTTC
TRBV5-1,-,TRBJ2-3,TRBD2,CASTQGLAREGDTQYF,TGCGCCAGCACCCAGGGACTAGCGCGGGAGGGGGATACGCAGTATTTT
TRBV9,many,TRBJ1-2,-,CASSVAPVDYGYTF,TGTGCCAGCAGCGTAGCACCGGTAGACTATGGCTACACCTTC
TRBV6-6,many,TRBJ2-3,-,CASSLSSGATADTQYF,TGTGCCAGCAGTTTGTCCTCAGGGGCTACGGCAGATACGCAGTATTTT
TRBV7-6,once,TRBJ2-1,-,CASSLAQQGNEQFF,TGTGCCAGCAGCTTAGCACAGCAGGGCAATGAGCAGTTCTTC
TRBV28,-,TRBJ2-3,-,CASSPTTSGTDTQYF,TGTGCCAGCAGTCCCACTACCTCGGGGACAGATACGCAGTATTTT
TRBV20-1,few,TRBJ2-7,TRBD2,CSALGTSGTSSYEQYF,TGCAGTGCTCTCGGGACTAGCGGGACCAGCTCCTACGAGCAGTACTTC
TRBV7-9,few,TRBJ2-3,-,CASSLGAYSPADTQYF,TGTGCCAGCAGCTTAGGAGCCTATTCTCCGGCAGATACGCAGTATTTT
TRBV5-4,many,TRBJ2-7,-,CASSSPPGTFYEQYF,TGTGCCAGCAGCTCGCCCCCGGGAACATTTTACGAGCAGTACTTC
TRBV4-3,many,TRBJ1-2,-,CASSQGQTYGYTF,TGCGCCAGCAGCCAAGGACAGACGTATGGCTACACCTTC
TRBV28,many,TRBJ1-4,-,CASTLGGDPLPFF,TGTGCCAGCACCCTAGGCGGGGACCCACTCCCGTTTTTT
TRBV20-1,few,TRBJ2-4,-,CSARATGLDIQYF,TGCAGTGCTAGAGCAACAGGCTTGGACATTCAGTACTTC
TRBV28,many,TRBJ1-2,-,CASSFPEVVYGYTF,TGTGCCAGCAGTTTCCCCGAGGTAGTCTATGGCTACACCTTC
TRBV7-2,many,TRBJ2-5,-,CASSLDWNQETQYF,TGTGCCAGCAGCTTAGACTGGAACCAAGAGACCCAGTACTTC
TRBV10-3,many,TRBJ1-1,-,CAISDRGANTEAFF,TGTGCCATCAGTGATCGGGGGGCGAACACTGAAGCTTTCTTT
TRBV7-2,many,TRBJ2-4,-,CASSLGGTGNIQYF,TGTGCCAGCAGCTTGGGGGGCACGGGAAACATTCAGTACTTC
TRBV7-9,many,TRBJ2-2,TRBD2,CASSPRLAGGSSATGELFF,TGTGCCAGCAGCCCTCGACTAGCGGGAGGTTCTTCGGCCACCGGGGAGCTGTTTTTT
TRBV20-1,few,TRBJ2-5,-,CSAGGKTQYF,TGCAGTGCTGGGGGGAAGACCCAGTACTTC
TRBV18,few,TRBJ1-1,-,CASSPRLDRNTEAFF,TGTGCCAGCTCACCACGCCTAGACAGGAACACTGAAGCTTTCTTT
TRBV11-1,many,TRBJ2-1,TRBD2,CASSSRATSGPYNEQFF,TGTGCCAGCAGCTCGAGAGCTACTAGCGGGCCCTACAATGAGCAGTTCTTC
TRBV18,-,TRBJ1-1,-,CASSLVGDTEAFF,TGTGCCAGCTCCCTTGTGGGGGACACTGAAGCTTTCTTT
TRBV4-1,-,TRBJ1-2,-,CASSQDTWDGYTF,TGCGCCAGCAGCCAAGATACGTGGGATGGCTACACCTTC
TRBV20-1,many,TRBJ1-1,-,CSASQGDVTEAFF,TGCAGTGCTAGTCAAGGGGATGTCACTGAAGCTTTCTTT
TRBV6-2/TRBV6-3,few,TRBJ2-5,-,CASSPLAVLSAQYF,TGTGCCAGCAGTCCCCTTGCCGTCCTCTCGGCCCAGTACTTC
TRBV28,many,TRBJ1-1,TRBD1,CASSLGQMNTEAFF,TGTGCCAGCAGTTTGGGACAGATGAACACTGAAGCTTTCTTT
TRBV15,-,TRBJ2-7,-,CATSRDQTGQSYEQYF,TGTGCCACCAGCAGAGATCAAACAGGGCAGTCCTACGAGCAGTACTTC
TRBV20-1,few,TRBJ1-5,-,CSASLSGQPQHF,TGCAGTGCTAGTCTTTCCGGACAGCCCCAGCATTTT
TRBV10-3,many,TRBJ2-1,TRBD2,CAINLGLAGVGEQFF,TGTGCCATCAACCTGGGACTAGCGGGAGTCGGGGAGCAGTTCTTC
TRBV11-2,many,TRBJ2-3,TRBD1,CASSLTGAGTDTQYF,TGTGCCAGCAGCCTTACAGGGGCGGGCACAGATACGCAGTATTTT
TRBV7-2,few,TRBJ2-2,-,CASSLGGATGELFF,TGTGCCAGCAGCTTAGGGGGAGCCACCGGGGAGCTGTTTTTT
TRBV5-1,many,TRBJ2-5,-,CASSRGSGGETQYF,TGCGCCAGCAGCCGAGGGTCTGGAGGCGAGACCCAGTACTTC
TRBV7-2,-,TRBJ2-3,-,CASSLYNFMAAGTDTQYF,TGTGCCAGCAGCTTATACAACTTTATGGCCGCCGGAACAGATACGCAGTATTTT
TRBV11-2,many,TRBJ2-1,-,CASSLDRALLYNEQFF,TGTGCCAGCAGCTTAGATAGAGCCCTACTTTACAATGAGCAGTTCTTC
TRBV11-2,few,TRBJ1-5,-,CASSLTRRQPQHF,TGTGCCAGCAGCCTCACCCGCAGGCAGCCCCAGCATTTT
TRBV9,-,TRBJ2-7,TRBD1,CASSPGQVAYEQYF,TGTGCCAGCAGCCCCGGACAGGTTGCCTACGAGCAGTACTTC
TRBV6-5,-,TRBJ1-3,-,CASSQNPWSSGNTIYF,TGTGCCAGCAGCCAAAACCCGTGGAGCTCTGGAAACACCATATATTTT
TRBV6-2/TRBV6-3,many,TRBJ2-2,TRBD2,CASSYLAETGELFF,TGTGCCAGCAGTTACCTAGCGGAAACCGGGGAGCTGTTTTTT
TRBV7-9,-,TRBJ2-7,-,CASSLPVLGVFWEQYF,TGTGCCAGCAGCTTACCAGTTCTGGGGGTCTTCTGGGAGCAGTACTTC
TRBV13,many,TRBJ1-2,TRBD1,CASSPQTGGGGYTF,TGTGCCAGCAGCCCCCAGACAGGGGGCGGTGGCTACACCTTC
TRBV28,-,TRBJ2-7,TRBD1,CATLPTGGYEQYF,TGTGCCACCCTCCCGACAGGGGGATACGAGCAGTACTTC
TRBV20-1,many,TRBJ2-1,TRBD2,CSAEEDGSGRADEQFF,TGCAGTGCCGAAGAAGACGGTAGCGGGAGGGCCGATGAGCAGTTCTTC
TRBV2,many,TRBJ1-6,-,CASTPGPSNSPLHF,TGTGCCAGCACCCCGGGGCCCTCTAATTCACCCCTCCACTTT
TRBV5-1,many,TRBJ2-1,TRBD2,CASSPLAGTYNEQFF,TGCGCCAGCAGCCCGCTAGCGGGAACCTACAATGAGCAGTTCTTC
TRBV20-1,many,TRBJ1-6,-,CSARVGGVASPLHF,TGCAGTGCCCGGGTGGGAGGGGTTGCATCACCCCTCCACTTT
TRBV4-3,-,TRBJ2-3,-,CASSQGETSITDTQYF,TGCGCCAGCAGCCAAGGCGAAACCAGTATCACAGATACGCAGTATTTT